The source of this TCR beta chain is a study of control samples from healthy donors and cancer patients. This CDR3 spans 17 amino acids. Germline CDR1 and CDR2: MNHEY and SMNVEV (reference sequence). Trimming removed 5 bases at V and 5 bases at J, with 24 bases between. Some clones are missing from TCRdb's copy, which holds only in-frame ones; the method was immunoSEQ multiplex PCR. Of around 140,000 clones in the sample, 85% to 90% are singletons; the top ten hold approximately 7.5%. What was sequenced was PBMCs. The chain combines TRBV27 with TRBJ2-5; possibly TRBD2 for D (6 bases). This clonotype was obtained from a middle-aged man with head and neck cancer. The CDR3 coding sequence is TGTGCCAGCAGTGGTACTAGCCGGGGACCCTGGGGGGAGACCCAGTACTTC. Encoded protein: CASSGTSRGPWGETQYF.